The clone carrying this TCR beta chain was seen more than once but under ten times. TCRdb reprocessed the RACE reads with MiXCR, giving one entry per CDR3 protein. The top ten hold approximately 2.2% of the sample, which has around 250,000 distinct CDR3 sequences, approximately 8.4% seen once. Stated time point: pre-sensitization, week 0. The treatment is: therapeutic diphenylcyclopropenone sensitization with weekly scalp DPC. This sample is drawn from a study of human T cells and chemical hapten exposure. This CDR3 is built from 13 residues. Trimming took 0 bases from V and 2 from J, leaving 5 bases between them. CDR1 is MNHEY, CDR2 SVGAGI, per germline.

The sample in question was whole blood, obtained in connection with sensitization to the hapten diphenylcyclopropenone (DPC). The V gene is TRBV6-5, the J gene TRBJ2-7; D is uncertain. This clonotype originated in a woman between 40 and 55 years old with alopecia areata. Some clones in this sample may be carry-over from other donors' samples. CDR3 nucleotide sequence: TGTGCCAGCAGTTACTCGACGGCCTACGAGCAGTACTTC. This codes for CASSYSTAYEQYF.